This T cell receptor (beta chain) was found in a study of blood T cell repertoires in COVID-19. Whole-study context: COVID-19 samples from acute and convalescent phases originated in the United States, Italy and Spain. Sample material is recorded as cDNA or gDNA derived from T cells, B-cell-depleted T cells, or PBMCs.

Under the authors' procedure: Estimates of nucleated cell counts were drawn from the amplification of reference gene primers. Generated by immunoSEQ multiplex PCR, the TCRdb table keeps only in-frame clones and is missing some. Clone size and V and J calls were adopted from that table, with D and trimming inferred from the DNA. Here the sample spans 70,000 to 95,000 clones, around 78% being singletons. Germline-derived CDR1 and CDR2 are KGHDR and SFDVKD. The trim removed 3 bases at V and 2 bases at J, leaving 11 bases unmatched. The length of the CDR3 is 18 residues. This TCR derives from a man aged 55 to 69 with COVID-19, enrolled during active disease. Specimen: peripheral blood. The chain is built from TRBV24-1 and TRBJ2-5; 10 bases agree with TRBD2. The CDR3 here is CATSDDPLAGPFQETQYF. CDR3 nucleotide sequence: TGTGCCACCAGTGATGACCCACTAGCGGGACCCTTTCAAGAGACCCAGTACTTC.